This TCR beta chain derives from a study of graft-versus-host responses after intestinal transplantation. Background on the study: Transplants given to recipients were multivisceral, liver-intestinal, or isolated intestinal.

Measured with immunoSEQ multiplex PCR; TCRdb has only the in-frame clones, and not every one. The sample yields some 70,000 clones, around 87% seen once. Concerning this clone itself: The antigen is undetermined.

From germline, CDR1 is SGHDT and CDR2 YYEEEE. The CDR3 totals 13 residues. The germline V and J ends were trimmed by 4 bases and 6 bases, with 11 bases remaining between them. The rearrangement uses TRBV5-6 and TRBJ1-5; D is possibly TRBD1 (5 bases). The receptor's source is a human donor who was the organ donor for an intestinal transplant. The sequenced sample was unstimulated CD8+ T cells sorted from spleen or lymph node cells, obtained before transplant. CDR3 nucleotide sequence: TGTGCCAGCAGCCGACAGTTGCTTCAGCCCCAGCATTTT. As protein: CASSRQLLQPQHF. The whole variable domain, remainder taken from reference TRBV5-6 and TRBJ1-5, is DAGVTQSPTHLIKTRGQQVTLRCSPKSGHDTVSWYQQALGQGPQFIFQYYEEEERQRGNFPDRFSGHQFPNYSSELNVNALLLGDSALYLCASSRQLLQPQHFGDGTRLSIL.